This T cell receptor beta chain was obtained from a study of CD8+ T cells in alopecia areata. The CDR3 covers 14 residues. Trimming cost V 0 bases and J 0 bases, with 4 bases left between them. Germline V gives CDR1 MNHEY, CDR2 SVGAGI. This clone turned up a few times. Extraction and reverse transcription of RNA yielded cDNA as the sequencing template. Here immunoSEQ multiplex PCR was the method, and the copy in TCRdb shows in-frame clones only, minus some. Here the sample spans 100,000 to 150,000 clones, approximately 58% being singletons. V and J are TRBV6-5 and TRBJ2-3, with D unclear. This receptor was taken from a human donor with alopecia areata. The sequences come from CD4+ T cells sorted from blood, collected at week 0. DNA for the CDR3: TGTGCCAGCAGTTACTCATCAAGCACAGATACGCAGTATTTT. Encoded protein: CASSYSSSTDTQYF.